One and the same sample provided the 19 T cell receptor beta chains below, sequenced in a study of beta chain features in type 1 diabetes. Expressed TCRB transcripts were sequenced, since all the RNA that had been isolated was reverse transcribed. Clones were sequenced by immunoSEQ multiplex PCR, and TCRdb holds only the in-frame ones, with some missing. The sample has roughly 450,000 clones, 11% seen once. Sequencing was done on a sample of naive CD4+ T cells from blood. These receptors were obtained from a woman between 18 and 29 years old in good health.

This clone was found a few times. The chain is built from TRBV6-5 and TRBJ1-1; D not resolved. This CDR3 region has 15 residues. Germline CDR1 and CDR2: MNHEY and SVGAGI. V lost 6 bases and J lost 4, with 18 bases in between. This chain's CDR3 is CASSAVSRGGTEAFF. The CDR3 DNA is TGTGCCAGCAGCGCAGTTTCCCGAGGCGGCACTGAAGCTTTCTTT.

V and J are TRBV9 and TRBJ1-6, with D unclear. This CDR3 is 15 amino acids long. Germline CDR1 SGDLS, CDR2 YYNGEE. The V and J ends lost 6 bases and 7 bases respectively, with 17 bases between them. CDR3: CASTWSSRANSPLHF. CDR3 DNA sequence: TGTGCCAGCACCTGGTCCTCTCGGGCCAATTCACCCCTCCACTTT.

The chain joins TRBV7-2 to TRBJ2-3; 10 bases match TRBD2. This CDR3 has 16 residues. From germline, CDR1 is SGHTA and CDR2 FQGNSA. V lost 6 bases and J lost 5; bases outside the gene matches: 11. Here the CDR3 reads CASRRTSGSRGDTQYF. CDR3 DNA: TGTGCCAGCAGAAGGACTAGCGGCTCCCGGGGAGATACGCAGTATTTT.

The V call is TRBV28, the J call TRBJ2-1, with 9 bases lining up with TRBD1. CDR1 and CDR2 from the germline V gene are MDHEN and SYDVKM. CDR3 length: 16 residues. The V gene end was trimmed by 2 bases and the J gene end by 8 bases; junction bases not matched to a gene: 10. CDR3 protein: CASSLGQGKIVHEQFF. The CDR3 coding sequence is TGTGCCAGCAGTTTAGGACAGGGGAAGATTGTGCATGAGCAGTTCTTC.

The chain has TRBV27 and TRBJ2-7; D is undetermined. Between the trimmed V and J ends, which lost 2 bases and 7 bases, there was a span of 12 bases. The germline CDR1 and CDR2 sequences are MNHEY and SMNVEV (reference sequence). The CDR3 contains 13 residues. CDR3 DNA: TGTGCCAGCAGTTTAGTCCAAAGTGGGGAGCAGTACTTC. Translating gives CASSLVQSGEQYF.

This clone was observed a handful of times. The chain employs TRBV2 and TRBJ2-1, with a possible D match to TRBD2 (5 bases). The CDR3 consists of 11 residues. The V and J ends lost 2 bases and 13 bases respectively, with 9 bases between them. Germline assignment: CDR1 SNHLY and CDR2 FYNNEI. CDR3 in amino acids: CASSESSVQFF. The DNA for the CDR3 is TGTGCCAGCAGTGAAAGTAGCGTCCAGTTCTTC.

This chain uses TRBV5-4 with TRBJ1-2; the match to TRBD1 covers 8 bases. CDR1 is SGHNT, CDR2 YYREEE, per germline (reference sequence). The junction had 8 bases not matched to a gene; V was cut back by 2 bases and J by 8 bases. This CDR3 spans 14 amino acids. CDR3 residues: CASSLKGQVKGYTF. CDR3 coding DNA: TGTGCCAGCAGCTTAAAGGGACAGGTGAAGGGCTACACCTTC. The complete variable domain, with remaining parts taken from reference TRBV5-4 and TRBJ1-2, reads ETGVTQSPTHLIKTRGQQVTLRCSSQSGHNTVSWYQQALGQGPQFIFQYYREEENGRGNFPPRFSGLQFPNYSSELNVNALELDDSALYLCASSLKGQVKGYTFGSGTRLTVV.

This clone was recorded a few times. Other DNA sequences in the sample encode the same CDR3. This chain connects TRBV4-3 to TRBJ1-1; D gene ambiguous. Germline CDR1 LGHNA, CDR2 YSLEER. V was pared by 1 base and J by 1 base, with 4 bases between. The CDR3 consists of 13 residues. The CDR3: CASSQGANTEAFF. CDR3 coding DNA: TGCGCCAGCAGCCAAGGGGCGAACACTGAAGCTTTCTTT.

This chain links TRBV18 with TRBJ2-7; 7 nucleotides align to TRBD1. V was clipped by 1 base and J by 6 bases; unmatched bases: 3. CDR1 and CDR2 from the germline V gene are KGHSH and LQKENI. The CDR3 has 13 amino acids. The CDR3 spells CASSPQTGFEQYV. Written as DNA, the CDR3 is TGTGCCAGCTCACCACAGACAGGGTTCGAGCAGTACGTC.

This clone was detected a few times. The genes are TRBV7-2 and TRBJ2-7, with 7 positions matching TRBD1. Germline values: CDR1 SGHTA, CDR2 FQGNSA. The length of the CDR3 is 15 residues. V was pared by 5 bases and J by 4 bases, with 11 bases of the junction left unmatched. CDR3 sequence (DNA): TGTGCCAGCAGCAAGAGACAGGGAAGGTCTTACGAGCAGTACGTC. Translating gives CASSKRQGRSYEQYV.

The sample holds one count of this clone. This chain connects TRBV25-1 to TRBJ2-3; the D is unclear. The V end was cut by 10 bases, the J end by 2 bases, with 7 bases between. The germline CDR1 and CDR2 sequences are MGHDK and SYGVNS. The CDR3 is made up of 11 amino acids. Here the CDR3 DNA reads TGTGCCACTGGTCCCACAGATACGCAGTATTTT. It yields the protein CATGPTDTQYF. Supplemented by reference TRBV25-1 and TRBJ2-3, the full variable domain reads EADIYQTPRYLVIGTGKKITLECSQTMGHDKMYWYQQDPGMELHLIHYSYGVNSTEKGDLSSESTVSRIRTEHFPLTLESARPSHTSQYLCATGPTDTQYFGPGTRLTVL.

This clone has only a few counts. This chain uses TRBV28 with TRBJ2-5; a possible D gene is TRBD2 (6 bases). V lost 6 bases and J lost 5, with 16 bases in between. CDR1 MDHEN and CDR2 SYDVKM come from the germline V gene. The CDR3 spans 14 residues. CDR3 sequence: CASSLVGAGETQYF. For the CDR3, the DNA is TGTGCCAGCAGCCTCGTGGGCGCGGGGGAGACCCAGTACTTC.

This clone has just a few counts. The chain has TRBV29-1 and TRBJ1-1; D perhaps matches TRBD1 (6 bases). The CDR3 loop spans 12 amino acids. Trimming took 5 bases from V and 5 from J, leaving 12 bases between them. Germline CDR1 and CDR2: SQVTM and ANQGSEA. In DNA form, the CDR3 reads TGCAGCGTTTACAGGGCCGCGACTGAAGCTTTCTTT. Translating it yields CSVYRAATEAFF. The complete variable domain, with remaining parts taken from reference TRBV29-1 and TRBJ1-1, reads SAVISQKPSRDICQRGTSLTIQCQVDSQVTMMFWYRQQPGQSLTLIATANQGSEATYESGFVIDKFPISRPNLTFSTLTVSNMSPEDSSIYLCSVYRAATEAFFGQGTRLTVV.

This clone was detected only a few times. This chain uses TRBV7-2 with TRBJ2-7, with unresolved D. Per germline, CDR1 SGHTA and CDR2 FQGNSA. The CDR3 runs 13 residues. Trimming stripped 1 base from V and 3 bases from J, with 7 bases between. In DNA, the CDR3 is TGTGCCAGCAGCTTAGTTGTCAACTACGAGCAGTACGTC. This encodes CASSLVVNYEQYV.

In this sample, this clone turned up a few times. The V and J genes are TRBV5-6 and TRBJ1-6, with 8 bases identical to TRBD1. The CDR3 runs to 16 residues. V lost 4 bases, J lost 5 bases, and 8 bases stayed unmatched. Germline V gene lookup returns CDR1 SGHDT and CDR2 YYEEEE. CDR3 nucleotides: TGTGCCAGCAGCATATGGACAGGGATCAATAATTCACCCCTCCACTTT. As protein: CASSIWTGINNSPLHF. Filled out from reference TRBV5-6 and TRBJ1-6, the complete variable domain reads DAGVTQSPTHLIKTRGQQVTLRCSPKSGHDTVSWYQQALGQGPQFIFQYYEEEERQRGNFPDRFSGHQFPNYSSELNVNALLLGDSALYLCASSIWTGINNSPLHFGNGTRLTVT.

Only a few counts were recorded for this clone. The DNA of the CDR3 is TGTGCCAGCAGCCTACAGGGAAACCAAGAGACCCAGTACTTC. Encoded protein: CASSLQGNQETQYF. The chain joins TRBV5-4 to TRBJ2-5; perhaps TRBD1 as D (6 bases). Trimming removed 4 bases from V and 0 bases from J, with 10 bases in between. CDR1 is SGHNT and CDR2 is YYREEE in the germline V gene (reference sequence). CDR3 size: 14 residues. Full variable domain (remainder filled in from reference TRBV5-4 and TRBJ2-5): ETGVTQSPTHLIKTRGQQVTLRCSSQSGHNTVSWYQQALGQGPQFIFQYYREEENGRGNFPPRFSGLQFPNYSSELNVNALELDDSALYLCASSLQGNQETQYFGPGTRLLVL.

This chain uses TRBV2 with TRBJ2-5, with TRBD2 matching over 8 bases. This CDR3 is 14 amino acids long. V lost 11 bases, J lost 1 base, and 9 bases stayed unmatched. Germline V gives CDR1 SNHLY, CDR2 FYNNEI. The CDR3 DNA reads TGTGCCCTCCGGAGCGGGAGTCCCCAAGAGACCCAGTACTTC. This sequence encodes CALRSGSPQETQYF.

The rearrangement joins TRBV29-1 to TRBJ2-3; D might be TRBD1 (5 bases). Germline values: CDR1 SQVTM, CDR2 ANQGSEA. The V end was cut by 2 bases, the J end by 3 bases, with 9 bases between. CDR3 size: 13 residues. The CDR3: CSVERGRTDTQYF. The CDR3 DNA is TGCAGCGTTGAAAGGGGTAGGACAGATACGCAGTATTTT.

V and J are TRBV5-1 and TRBJ2-5; TRBD1 is a possible D gene (6 bases). Between the trimmed V and J ends, which lost 4 bases and 5 bases, there was a span of 18 bases. Germline V gives CDR1 SGHRS, CDR2 YFSETQ. The CDR3 contains 15 residues. CDR3 in DNA: TGCGCCAGCAGCCCAGCCGGGACAAAAGGGGAGACCCAGTACTTC. Translation: CASSPAGTKGETQYF. The full variable domain, completed using reference TRBV5-1 and TRBJ2-5, is KAGVTQTPRYLIKTRGQQVTLSCSPISGHRSVSWYQQTPGQGLQFLFEYFSETQRNKGNFPGRFSGRQFSNSRSEMNVSTLELGDSALYLCASSPAGTKGETQYFGPGTRLLVL.